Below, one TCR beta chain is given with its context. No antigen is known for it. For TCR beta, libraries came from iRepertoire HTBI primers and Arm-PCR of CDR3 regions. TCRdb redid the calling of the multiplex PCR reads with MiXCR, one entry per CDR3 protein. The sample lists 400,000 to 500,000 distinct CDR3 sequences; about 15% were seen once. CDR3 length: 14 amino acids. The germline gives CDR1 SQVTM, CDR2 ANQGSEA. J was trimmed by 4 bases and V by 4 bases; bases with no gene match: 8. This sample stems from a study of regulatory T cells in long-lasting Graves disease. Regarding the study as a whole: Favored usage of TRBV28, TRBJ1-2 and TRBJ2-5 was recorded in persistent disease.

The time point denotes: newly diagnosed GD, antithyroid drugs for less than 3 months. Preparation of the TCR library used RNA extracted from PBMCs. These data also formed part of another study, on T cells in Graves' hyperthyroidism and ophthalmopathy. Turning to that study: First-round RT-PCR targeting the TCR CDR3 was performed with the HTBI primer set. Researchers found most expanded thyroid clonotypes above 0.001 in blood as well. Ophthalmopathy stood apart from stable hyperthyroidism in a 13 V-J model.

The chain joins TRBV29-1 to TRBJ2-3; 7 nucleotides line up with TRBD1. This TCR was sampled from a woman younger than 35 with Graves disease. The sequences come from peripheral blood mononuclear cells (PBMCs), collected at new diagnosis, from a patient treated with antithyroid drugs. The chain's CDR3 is CSVGKTGVSDTQYF. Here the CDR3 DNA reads TGCAGCGTTGGAAAAACAGGGGTTTCAGATACGCAGTATTTT.